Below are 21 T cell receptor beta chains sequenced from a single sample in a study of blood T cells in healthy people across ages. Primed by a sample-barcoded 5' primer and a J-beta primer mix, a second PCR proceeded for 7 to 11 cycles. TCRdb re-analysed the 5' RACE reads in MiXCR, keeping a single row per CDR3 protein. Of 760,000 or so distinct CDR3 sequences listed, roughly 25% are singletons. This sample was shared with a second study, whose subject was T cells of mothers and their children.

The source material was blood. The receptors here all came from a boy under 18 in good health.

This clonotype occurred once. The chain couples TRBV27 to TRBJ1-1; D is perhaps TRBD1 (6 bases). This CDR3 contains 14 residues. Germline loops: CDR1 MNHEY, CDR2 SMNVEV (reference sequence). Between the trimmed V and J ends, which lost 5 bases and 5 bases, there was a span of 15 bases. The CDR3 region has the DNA TGTGCCAGCAGTGCCCGAGGGGGGCTTACTGAAGCTTTCTTT. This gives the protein CASSARGGLTEAFF.

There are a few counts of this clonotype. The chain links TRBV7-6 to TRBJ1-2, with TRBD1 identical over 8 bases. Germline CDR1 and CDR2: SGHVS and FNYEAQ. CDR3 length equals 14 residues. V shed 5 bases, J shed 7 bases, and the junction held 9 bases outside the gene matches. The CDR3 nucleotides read TGTGCCAGCAGCAGGGGGACGGACAGGGCTGGCTACACCTTC. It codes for CASSRGTDRAGYTF.

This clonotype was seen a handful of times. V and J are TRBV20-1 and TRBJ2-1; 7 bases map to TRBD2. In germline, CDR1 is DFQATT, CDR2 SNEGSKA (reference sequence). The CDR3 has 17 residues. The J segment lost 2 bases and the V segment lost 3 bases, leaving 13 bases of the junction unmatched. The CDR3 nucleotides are TGCAGTGCTAGGTTGGTCGGCGGGAGTCGAGCCTACAATGAGCAGTTCTTC. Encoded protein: CSARLVGGSRAYNEQFF.

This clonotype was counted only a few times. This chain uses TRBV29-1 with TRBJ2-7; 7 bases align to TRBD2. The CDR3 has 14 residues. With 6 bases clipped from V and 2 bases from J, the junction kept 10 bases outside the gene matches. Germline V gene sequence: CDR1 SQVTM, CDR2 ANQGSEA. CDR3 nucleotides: TGCAGCGTCGTAGGACTAGAAGCGACCTACGAGCAGTACTTC. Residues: CSVVGLEATYEQYF.

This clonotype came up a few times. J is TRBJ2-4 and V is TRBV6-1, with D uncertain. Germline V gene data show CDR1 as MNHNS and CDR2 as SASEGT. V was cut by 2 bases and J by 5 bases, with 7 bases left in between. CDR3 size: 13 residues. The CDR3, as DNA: TGTGCCAGCAGTGAATGGCCACAAAACATTCAGTACTTC. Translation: CASSEWPQNIQYF.

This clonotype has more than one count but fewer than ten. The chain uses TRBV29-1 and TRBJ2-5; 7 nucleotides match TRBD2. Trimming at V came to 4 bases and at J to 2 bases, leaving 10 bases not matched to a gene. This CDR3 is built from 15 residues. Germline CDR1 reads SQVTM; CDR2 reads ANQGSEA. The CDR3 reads CSVALAGVTQETQYF. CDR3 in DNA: TGCAGCGTTGCCTTGGCGGGGGTAACTCAAGAGACCCAGTACTTC.

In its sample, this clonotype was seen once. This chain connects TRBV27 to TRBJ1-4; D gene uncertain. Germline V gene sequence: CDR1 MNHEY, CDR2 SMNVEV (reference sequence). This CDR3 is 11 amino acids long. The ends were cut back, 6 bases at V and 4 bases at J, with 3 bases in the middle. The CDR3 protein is CASRNNEKLFF. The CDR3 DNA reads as TGTGCCAGCAGAAATAATGAAAAACTGTTTTTT.

Written as DNA, the CDR3 is TGTGCCAGCAGTCCGGGGGCAGTCACACTGTTTTTT. Translation gives CASSPGAVTLFF. The V gene is TRBV28, the J gene TRBJ1-4; the D gene is possibly TRBD1 (6 bases). The CDR3 length is 12 residues. Trimming shortened V by 5 bases and J by 13 bases, and 14 bases separated the two germline ends. Per germline, CDR1 MDHEN and CDR2 SYDVKM.

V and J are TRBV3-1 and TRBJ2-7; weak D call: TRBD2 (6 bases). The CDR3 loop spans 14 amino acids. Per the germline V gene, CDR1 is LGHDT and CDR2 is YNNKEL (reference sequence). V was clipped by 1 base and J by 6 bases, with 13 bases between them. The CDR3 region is CASSQASGGVEQYF. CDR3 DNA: TGTGCCAGCAGCCAAGCATCCGGGGGAGTCGAGCAGTACTTC.

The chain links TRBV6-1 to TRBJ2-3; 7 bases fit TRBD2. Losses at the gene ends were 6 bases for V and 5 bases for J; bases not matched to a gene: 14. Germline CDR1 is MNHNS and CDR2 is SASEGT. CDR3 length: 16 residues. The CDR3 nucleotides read TGTGCCAGCAGCCCCCAAGGTGCGGGAGTTGAAGATACGCAGTATTTT. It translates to CASSPQGAGVEDTQYF.

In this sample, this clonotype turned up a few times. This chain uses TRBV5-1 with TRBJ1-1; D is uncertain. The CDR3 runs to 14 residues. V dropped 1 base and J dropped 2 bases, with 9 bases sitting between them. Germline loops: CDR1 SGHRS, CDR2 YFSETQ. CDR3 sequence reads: CASSLSGPNTEAFF. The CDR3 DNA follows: TGCGCCAGCAGCTTGTCGGGCCCTAACACTGAAGCTTTCTTT.

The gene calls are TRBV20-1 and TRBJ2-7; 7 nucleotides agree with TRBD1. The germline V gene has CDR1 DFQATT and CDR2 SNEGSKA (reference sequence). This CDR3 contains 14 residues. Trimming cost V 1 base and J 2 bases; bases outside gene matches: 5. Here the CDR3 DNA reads TGCAGTGCTAGAGTCCGGGACAGCCCCTACGAGCAGTACTTC. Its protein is CSARVRDSPYEQYF.

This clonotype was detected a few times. The DNA of the CDR3 is TGTGCCAGCAGTTTCTGGCAGGGGAAGACTGAAGCTTTCTTT. It specifies CASSFWQGKTEAFF. The chain recombines TRBV28 with TRBJ1-1; maybe TRBD1 (6 bases). The V gene lost 3 bases and the J gene lost 5 bases, with 13 bases spanning the gap. Germline assignment: CDR1 MDHEN and CDR2 SYDVKM. The CDR3 spans 14 residues. The full variable domain, rest sourced from reference TRBV28 and TRBJ1-1, is DVKVTQSSRYLVKRTGEKVFLECVQDMDHENMFWYRQDPGLGLRLIYFSYDVKMKEKGDIPEGYSVSREKKERFSLILESASTNQTSMYLCASSFWQGKTEAFFGQGTRLTVV.

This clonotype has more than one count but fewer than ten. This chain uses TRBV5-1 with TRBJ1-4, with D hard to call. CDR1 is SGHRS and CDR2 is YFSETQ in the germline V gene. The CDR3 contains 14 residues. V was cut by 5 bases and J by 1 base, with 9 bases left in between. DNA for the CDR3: TGCGCCAGCAGTCGGGGATTAACTAATGAAAAACTGTTTTTT. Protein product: CASSRGLTNEKLFF.

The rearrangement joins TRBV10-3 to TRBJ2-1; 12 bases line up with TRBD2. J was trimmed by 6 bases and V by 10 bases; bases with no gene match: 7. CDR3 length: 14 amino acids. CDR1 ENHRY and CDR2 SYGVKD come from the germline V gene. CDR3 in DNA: TGTGCCACCCAGGGACTAGCGGGCTCCAATGAGCAGTTCTTC. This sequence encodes CATQGLAGSNEQFF.

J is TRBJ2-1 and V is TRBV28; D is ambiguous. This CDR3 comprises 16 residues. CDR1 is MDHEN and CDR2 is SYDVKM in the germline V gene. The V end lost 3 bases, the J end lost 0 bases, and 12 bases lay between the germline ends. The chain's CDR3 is CASSLASASSYNEQFF. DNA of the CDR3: TGTGCCAGCAGTTTGGCGAGCGCGAGCTCCTACAATGAGCAGTTCTTC.

The CDR3 DNA reads as TGCAGCGTTGAAGAGGGCAGCCGGGAGGACGAGCAGTACTTC. The encoded protein is CSVEEGSREDEQYF. The genes are TRBV29-1 and TRBJ2-7; 7 nucleotides line up with TRBD2. Per the germline V gene, CDR1 is SQVTM and CDR2 is ANQGSEA. With 0 bases clipped from V and 5 bases from J, the junction kept 7 bases outside the gene matches. This CDR3 region has 14 residues.

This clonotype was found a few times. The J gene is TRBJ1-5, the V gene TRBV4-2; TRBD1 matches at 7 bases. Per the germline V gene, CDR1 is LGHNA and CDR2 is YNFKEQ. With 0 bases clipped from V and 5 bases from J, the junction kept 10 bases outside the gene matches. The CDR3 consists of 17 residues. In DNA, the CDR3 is TGTGCCAGCAGCCAAGATTCCGGAGGGGGCTGGGATCAGCCCCAGCATTTT. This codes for CASSQDSGGGWDQPQHF.

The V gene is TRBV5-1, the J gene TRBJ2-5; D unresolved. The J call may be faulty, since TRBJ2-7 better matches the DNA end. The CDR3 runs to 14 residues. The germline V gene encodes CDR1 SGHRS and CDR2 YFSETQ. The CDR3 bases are TGCGCCAGCAGCCCGACCTCCAGTTCCTACGAGCAGTACTTC. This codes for CASSPTSSSYEQYF.

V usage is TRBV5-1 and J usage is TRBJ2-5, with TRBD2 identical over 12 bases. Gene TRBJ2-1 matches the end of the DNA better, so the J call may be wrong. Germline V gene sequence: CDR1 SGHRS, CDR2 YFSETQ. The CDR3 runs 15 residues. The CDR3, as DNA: TGCGCCAGCCGCTACGGACTAGCGGGGTTCAATGAGCAGTTCTTC. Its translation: CASRYGLAGFNEQFF.

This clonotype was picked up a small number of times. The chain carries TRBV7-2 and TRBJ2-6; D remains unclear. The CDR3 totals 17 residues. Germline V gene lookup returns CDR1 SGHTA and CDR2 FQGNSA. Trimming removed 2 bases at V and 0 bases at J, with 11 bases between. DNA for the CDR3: TGTGCCAGCAGCTTAATTCTGCAGCTCTCTGGGGCCAACGTCCTGACTTTC. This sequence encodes CASSLILQLSGANVLTF.